This passage covers 20 T cell receptor beta chains from one sample sequenced in a study of T cells in Graves' hyperthyroidism and ophthalmopathy. Amplified TCR beta CDR3 regions derived from RNA transcripts. The HTBI primer set drove a first-round RT-PCR of the TCR CDR3. Using its own MiXCR run on the multiplex PCR reads, TCRdb lists one record per CDR3 protein. The sample holds fewer than 500,000 distinct CDR3 sequences, about 13% seen once. Sequences were obtained from blood. These receptors all stem from a man aged 25 to 40 with Graves' hyperthyroidism that later progressed to Graves' ophthalmopathy.

This clonotype was found a few times. V is TRBV5-4 and J is TRBJ2-1; 9 bases map to TRBD1. V lost 4 bases and J lost 8; bases outside the gene matches: 10. This CDR3 has 15 amino acids. Looked up from germline, CDR1 is SGHNT and CDR2 is YYREEE (reference sequence). CDR3 residues: CASSLGGQGGYEQFF. DNA of the CDR3: TGTGCCAGCAGCCTGGGGGGACAGGGTGGGTATGAGCAGTTCTTC.

This clonotype was counted a few times. CDR3 sequence: CASSERGGAGEKLFF. The DNA for the CDR3 is TGTGCCAGCAGTGAAAGGGGGGGGGCCGGCGAAAAACTGTTTTTT. This chain connects TRBV2 to TRBJ1-4, with a possible D match to TRBD1 (6 bases). The CDR3 extends over 15 amino acids. Germline loops: CDR1 SNHLY, CDR2 FYNNEI. The V end lost 2 bases, the J end lost 8 bases, and 15 bases lay between the germline ends. The full variable domain, rest sourced from reference TRBV2 and TRBJ1-4, is EPEVTQTPSHQVTQMGQEVILRCVPISNHLYFYWYRQILGQKVEFLVSFYNNEISEKSEIFDDQFSVERPDGSNFTLKIRSTKLEDSAMYFCASSERGGAGEKLFFGSGTQLSVL.

This chain joins TRBV27 and TRBJ2-4; D perhaps matches TRBD1 (5 bases). This CDR3 has 16 residues. The V and J ends lost 5 bases and 0 bases respectively, with 14 bases between them. Germline CDR1 MNHEY, CDR2 SMNVEV (reference sequence). The CDR3 reads CASSLVQELAKNIQYF. The CDR3 coding sequence is TGTGCCAGCAGTCTCGTACAGGAACTAGCCAAAAACATTCAGTACTTC.

The rearrangement uses TRBV9 and TRBJ2-1; 8 bases fit TRBD2. Unmatched junction bases numbered 15, after V lost 6 bases and J lost 7 bases. Germline CDR1 is SGDLS and CDR2 is YYNGEE. This CDR3 comprises 16 residues. Here the CDR3 reads CASTYSSGVPRNEQFF. CDR3 in DNA: TGTGCCAGCACCTACAGTAGCGGGGTCCCACGGAATGAGCAGTTCTTC.

At least ten counts were recorded for this clonotype. The chain is built from TRBV27 and TRBJ2-1; 14 nucleotides match TRBD2. The V gene's germline CDR1 is MNHEY and CDR2 SMNVEV (reference sequence). With 3 bases clipped from V and 7 bases from J, the junction kept 8 bases outside the gene matches. The CDR3 length is 17 residues. CDR3 coding DNA: TGTGCCAGCAGTTTTGTGACTAGCGGGGGGGCTGTTAATGAGCAGTTCTTC. The encoded protein is CASSFVTSGGAVNEQFF.

The chain carries TRBV24-1 and TRBJ2-1; D call uncertain. Trimming cost V 4 bases and J 4 bases, with 10 bases left between them. The CDR3 is 14 amino acids. CDR1 is KGHDR and CDR2 is SFDVKD in the germline V gene. The CDR3 is CATSDWTEYNEQFF. In nucleotides, the CDR3 is TGTGCCACCAGTGACTGGACGGAATACAATGAGCAGTTCTTC.

This clonotype is large. V gene TRBV11-3 combines with J gene TRBJ2-1; D is perhaps TRBD1 or TRBD2 (6 bases each). The CDR3 sequence is 14 residues long. Trimming took off 2 bases at V and 8 bases at J, with 13 bases between the two ends. CDR1 and CDR2 from the germline V gene are SGHNT and YENEEA. The CDR3 nucleotides are TGTGCCAGCAGCTTACGGGGGCCCTCAGATGAGCAGTTCTTC. This gives the protein CASSLRGPSDEQFF.

This clonotype was observed at least ten times. The chain links TRBV6-1 to TRBJ2-1; TRBD2 matches at 12 bases. V lost 2 bases, J lost 5 bases, and 1 base stayed unmatched. The CDR3 has 15 residues. In germline, CDR1 is MNHNS, CDR2 SASEGT. In nucleotides, the CDR3 is TGTGCCAGCAGTGAACTAGCGGGGGGGAACAATGAGCAGTTCTTC. As protein: CASSELAGGNNEQFF.

The gene calls are TRBV5-5 and TRBJ2-1, with D perhaps matching TRBD1 (5 bases). The CDR3 runs to 16 residues. The germline V gene encodes CDR1 SGHKS and CDR2 YYEKEE (reference sequence). With 4 bases removed from V and 3 bases from J, the gap between germline ends came to 17 bases. CDR3 sequence (DNA): TGTGCCAGCAGCCTTAAACGACAGAGTTACTACAATGAGCAGTTCTTC. Its translation is CASSLKRQSYYNEQFF.

Many counts were recorded for this clonotype. The chain couples TRBV28 to TRBJ2-1, with a tentative D call TRBD2 (5 bases). Germline V gene lookup returns CDR1 MDHEN and CDR2 SYDVKM. This CDR3 region has 17 residues. V was pared by 5 bases and J by 4 bases, with 21 bases between. DNA for the CDR3: TGTGCCAGCAGTCCCACCGGCTTGGGTAGGAGGTACAATGAGCAGTTCTTC. Translating it yields CASSPTGLGRRYNEQFF.

This clonotype was counted at least ten times. V and J are TRBV6-1 and TRBJ1-5; TRBD1 aligns across 7 bases. The length of the CDR3 is 18 residues. The germline CDR1 and CDR2 sequences are MNHNS and SASEGT. V trimming: 6 bases; J trimming: 2 bases; junction bases outside the gene matches: 16. The CDR3 loop reads CASSLDRLRGRGNQPQHF. CDR3 bases: TGTGCCAGCAGCCTGGACAGGTTGAGGGGTAGGGGCAATCAGCCCCAGCATTTT.

The table lists this clonotype with a few counts. DNA of the CDR3: TGTGCCAGCAGCCCCGGGACAGGGGATGGAAACACCATATATTTT. Its translation is CASSPGTGDGNTIYF. The chain combines TRBV9 with TRBJ1-3; TRBD1 matches at 10 bases. The V and J ends lost 4 bases and 3 bases, in that order; junction bases with no gene match: 4. Germline V gene sequence: CDR1 SGDLS, CDR2 YYNGEE. The length of the CDR3 is 15 residues.

This clonotype has at least ten counts. The genes are TRBV28 and TRBJ1-5; perhaps TRBD1 as D (6 bases). Trimming pared 11 bases from V and 2 bases from J, leaving 13 bases between. Germline values: CDR1 MDHEN, CDR2 SYDVKM. The CDR3 has 13 amino acids. CDR3 DNA sequence: TGTGCCGTCTTTCGACAGGGCAATCAGCCCCAGCATTTT. This codes for CAVFRQGNQPQHF.

This clonotype came up many times. In DNA, the CDR3 is TGTGCCAGCAGTCTACAGGGGGGTAATGAAAAACTGTTTTTT. Protein sequence: CASSLQGGNEKLFF. The chain carries TRBV12-3 or TRBV12-4 and TRBJ1-4; 8 bases align to TRBD1. The CDR3 is 14 residues long. With V trimmed by 5 bases and J by 4 bases, 3 bases remained unmatched.

This clonotype has a count of ten or more. The chain employs TRBV7-3 and TRBJ1-5; tentatively, D is TRBD1 (6 bases). Trimming stripped 5 bases from V and 2 bases from J, with 19 bases between. CDR1 and CDR2 from the germline V gene are SGHTA and FQGTGA. CDR3 length: 17 residues. The chain's CDR3 is CASSIGGNRDGNQPQHF. The CDR3 DNA is TGTGCCAGCAGCATAGGGGGGAACAGGGACGGCAATCAGCCCCAGCATTTT.

This chain uses TRBV9 with TRBJ1-4; D not resolved. Germline V lookup: CDR1 SGDLS, CDR2 YYNGEE. V lost 4 bases and J lost 8, with 12 bases in between. This CDR3 comprises 13 residues. The CDR3 DNA reads as TGTGCCAGCAGCAGACTATCCAGGGAAAAACTGTTTTTT. The encoded protein is CASSRLSREKLFF.

The chain uses TRBV28 and TRBJ1-2; 9 bases map to TRBD1. J gave up 4 bases and V 5 bases, and 14 bases lay outside the gene matches. CDR1 and CDR2 from the germline V gene are MDHEN and SYDVKM. This CDR3 has 17 amino acids. The CDR3 bases are TGTGCCAGCAGTCCTACCGAACCGGGACAGGGTGGCTATGGCTACACCTTC. As protein: CASSPTEPGQGGYGYTF.

This clonotype was recorded many times. V and J are TRBV5-1 and TRBJ1-2; TRBD1 aligns across 9 bases. This CDR3 has 17 residues. Germline CDR1 and CDR2: SGHRS and YFSETQ. J gave up 4 bases and V 2 bases, and 12 bases lay outside the gene matches. CDR3 protein: CASSFVGYRGRSYGYTF. The DNA for the CDR3 is TGCGCCAGCAGCTTTGTCGGATACAGGGGGCGCAGCTATGGCTACACCTTC.

This clonotype was counted a few times. The chain has TRBV18 and TRBJ1-3, with D unclear. Germline V gene sequence: CDR1 KGHSH, CDR2 LQKENI. V lost 0 bases to trimming and J lost 0 bases, with 12 bases between them. This CDR3 region has 17 residues. The CDR3 DNA is TGTGCCAGCTCACCACCGCGAAACTCGGTCTCTGGAAACACCATATATTTT. Protein product: CASSPPRNSVSGNTIYF.

This clonotype was counted between two and nine times. The chain is built from TRBV20-1 and TRBJ1-1; D not resolved. The CDR3 runs to 13 residues. V was pared by 0 bases and J by 6 bases, with 11 bases between. CDR1 is DFQATT and CDR2 is SNEGSKA in the germline V gene (reference sequence). Here the CDR3 DNA reads TGCAGTGCTAGAGATCGTGGAGGGCCTGAAGCTTTCTTT. This gives the protein CSARDRGGPEAFF.